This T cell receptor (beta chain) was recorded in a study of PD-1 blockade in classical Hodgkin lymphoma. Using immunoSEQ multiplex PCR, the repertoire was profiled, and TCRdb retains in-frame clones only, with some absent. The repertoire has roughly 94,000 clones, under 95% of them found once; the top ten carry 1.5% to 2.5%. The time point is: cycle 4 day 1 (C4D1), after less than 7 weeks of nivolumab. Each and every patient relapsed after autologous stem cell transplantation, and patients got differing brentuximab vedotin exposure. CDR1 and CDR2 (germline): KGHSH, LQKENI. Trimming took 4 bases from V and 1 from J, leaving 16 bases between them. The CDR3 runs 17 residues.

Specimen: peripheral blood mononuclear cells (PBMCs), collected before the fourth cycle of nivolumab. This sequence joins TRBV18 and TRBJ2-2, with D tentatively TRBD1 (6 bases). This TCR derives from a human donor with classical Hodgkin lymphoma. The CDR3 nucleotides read TGTGCCAGCTCACAAAAGATCAAGACAGGGAACACCGGGGAGCTGTTTTTT. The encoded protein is CASSQKIKTGNTGELFF.